Below are 19 T cell receptor beta chains sequenced from a single sample in a study of post-analysis software for immune sequencing data. Whole-study findings and limits: Four or five TRBV segments occurring more often in patients than controls included TRBV5-6, TRBV5-1 and TRBV20-1.

Built from TCR beta cDNA, the libraries had unique molecular identifiers in them. TCRdb independently ran MiXCR on the PCR reads; one entry per CDR3 protein. The repertoire has approximately 730,000 distinct CDR3 sequences, 30% of them found once; the top ten carry around 0.55%. No antigen is known for these receptors. Sequencing was carried out using blood. Source of these receptors: a girl aged 5 to 17 with multiple sclerosis.

This clonotype was recorded at least ten times. The J gene is TRBJ2-7, the V gene TRBV29-1; 9 nucleotides align to TRBD1. Germline loops: CDR1 SQVTM, CDR2 ANQGSEA. V lost 6 bases and J lost 2; bases outside the gene matches: 5. CDR3 size: 13 residues. The CDR3 DNA sequence: TGCAGCGTAAGAAGGACAGGGGCCTACGAGCAGTACTTC. It yields the protein CSVRRTGAYEQYF.

This clonotype was observed a handful of times. The chain has TRBV7-2 and TRBJ2-1; TRBD2 matches 7 bases. The CDR3 is 17 amino acids. V shed 5 bases and J 3 bases; nucleotides not matched to a gene: 13. Germline CDR1 SGHTA, CDR2 FQGNSA. The CDR3 nucleotides read TGTGCCAGCAGCCCCGTCGGGGCAGCGGGGTTCTACAATGAGCAGTTCTTC. Its protein product is CASSPVGAAGFYNEQFF.

This clonotype was found a few times. The CDR3 loop reads CASNRVGGYEQYF. In DNA form, the CDR3 reads TGTGCCAGTAACCGGGTAGGGGGATACGAGCAGTACTTC. The chain carries TRBV2 and TRBJ2-7; TRBD1 is a possible D gene (6 bases). The CDR3 is 13 residues long. V was cut by 9 bases and J by 4 bases, with 16 bases left in between. CDR1 and CDR2 from the germline V gene are SNHLY and FYNNEI.

CDR3 nucleotide sequence: TGTGCCATCAGGCGGGATTATCGCACAGATACGCAGTATTTT. Amino acid sequence: CAIRRDYRTDTQYF. V gene TRBV10-3 combines with J gene TRBJ2-3; possible D gene TRBD2, 6 bases. V lost 6 bases and J lost 1, with 11 bases in between. The CDR3 is made up of 14 amino acids. CDR1 and CDR2 from the germline V gene are ENHRY and SYGVKD.

This clonotype occurred many times. V usage is TRBV12-3 or TRBV12-4 and J usage is TRBJ2-4; D not certain. Trimming shortened V by 6 bases and J by 0 bases, and 12 bases separated the two germline ends. The CDR3 is 15 amino acids. This CDR3 is CASSPLEGAKNIQYF. The CDR3 DNA reads TGTGCCAGCAGCCCCCTCGAAGGAGCCAAAAACATTCAGTACTTC.

The rearrangement joins TRBV3-1 to TRBJ1-2; possibly TRBD1 for D (5 bases). Germline lookup yields CDR1 LGHDT and CDR2 YNNKEL (reference sequence). The V and J ends lost 5 bases and 3 bases respectively, with 10 bases between them. There are 13 residues in the CDR3. CDR3 sequence (DNA): TGTGCCAGCAGCGACTGGGGCGACTATGGCTACACCTTC. Translating it yields CASSDWGDYGYTF. Combining the CDR3 with reference TRBV3-1 and TRBJ1-2 gives the whole variable domain DTAVSQTPKYLVTQMGNDKSIKCEQNLGHDTMYWYKQDSKKFLKIMFSYNNKELIINETVPNRFSPKSPDKAHLNLHINSLELGDSAVYFCASSDWGDYGYTFGSGTRLTVV.

CDR3 sequence (DNA): TGCAGCGTTGAAACTAGCGGGGGGGTCTGGACCCAGTACTTC. Amino acid sequence: CSVETSGGVWTQYF. The chain employs TRBV29-1 and TRBJ2-7, with 13 bases aligning to TRBD2. The J call may be faulty, since TRBJ2-5 better matches the DNA end. The CDR3 runs to 14 residues. CDR1 SQVTM and CDR2 ANQGSEA come from the germline V gene.

This clonotype was seen more than once but under ten times. The chain links TRBV20-1 to TRBJ1-2; no clear D. Germline-derived CDR1 and CDR2 are DFQATT and SNEGSKA (reference sequence). V was cut by 0 bases and J by 0 bases, with 8 bases left in between. There are 14 residues in the CDR3. The CDR3 DNA reads as TGCAGTGCTAGAGAAGTTGCGGCTAACTATGGCTACACCTTC. This gives the protein CSAREVAANYGYTF.

V gene TRBV28 combines with J gene TRBJ2-1; possible D gene TRBD2, 7 bases. Germline CDR1 MDHEN, CDR2 SYDVKM. This CDR3 has 13 amino acids. Trimming cost V 3 bases and J 10 bases, with 13 bases left between them. The CDR3 nucleotides read TGTGCCAGCAGTTTGCGGGGGCCCGCGGAGCAGTTCTTC. This encodes CASSLRGPAEQFF.

This clonotype was detected once. The chain combines TRBV7-2 with TRBJ2-4, with D unclear. Judging by the DNA end, TRBJ2-5 fits better; the J call may be wrong. The germline CDR1 and CDR2 sequences are SGHTA and FQGNSA. The CDR3 is 15 amino acids. The CDR3 is CASSLARSKQETQYF. CDR3 DNA: TGTGCCAGCAGCTTAGCGCGCAGCAAACAAGAGACCCAGTACTTC.

V is TRBV10-3 and J is TRBJ1-4; no definite D call. V lost 3 bases and J lost 5, with 16 bases in between. CDR3 length equals 16 residues. Germline V gene data show CDR1 as ENHRY and CDR2 as SYGVKD. This CDR3 reads CAISDIWPAKNEKLFF. CDR3 bases: TGTGCCATCAGTGATATCTGGCCGGCCAAGAATGAAAAACTGTTTTTT.

In its sample, this clonotype was seen many times. V usage is TRBV6-2 or TRBV6-3 and J usage is TRBJ2-7; D is unclear. The CDR3 loop spans 12 amino acids. V gave up 6 bases and J gave up 3 bases, with 9 bases separating them. Per the germline V gene, CDR1 is MNHEY and CDR2 is SVGEGT. The CDR3 DNA sequence: TGTGCCAGCAGATACACCTACTACGAGCAGTACTTC. This sequence encodes CASRYTYYEQYF.

In its sample, this clonotype was seen a few times. The genes are TRBV5-1 and TRBJ1-2; D may be TRBD1 (5 bases). The CDR3 loop spans 13 amino acids. Trimming cost V 2 bases and J 8 bases, with 13 bases left between them. Germline lookup yields CDR1 SGHRS and CDR2 YFSETQ. CDR3 loop: CASSLAGLRGYTF. The DNA of the CDR3 is TGCGCCAGCAGCTTAGCAGGGTTGAGGGGCTACACCTTC.

This clonotype was observed many times. This chain joins TRBV4-3 and TRBJ2-7; 11 positions agree with TRBD1. J gave up 3 bases and V 4 bases, and 5 bases lay outside the gene matches. The CDR3 is 15 residues long. Germline V gene data show CDR1 as LGHNA and CDR2 as YSLEER. The CDR3 sequence: CASSRVGTGGYEQYF. The DNA of the CDR3 is TGCGCCAGCAGCCGCGTCGGGACAGGGGGCTACGAGCAGTACTTC.

The genes are TRBV3-1 and TRBJ1-4; D gene uncertain. V lost 4 bases and J lost 0, with 12 bases in between. CDR3 length: 16 amino acids. Germline V gene data show CDR1 as LGHDT and CDR2 as YNNKEL (reference sequence). The CDR3 DNA is TGTGCCAGCAGCCTCCGGGGAGGCTCAACTAATGAAAAACTGTTTTTT. Protein sequence: CASSLRGGSTNEKLFF. Together with reference TRBV3-1 and TRBJ1-4, the CDR3 gives the full variable domain: DTAVSQTPKYLVTQMGNDKSIKCEQNLGHDTMYWYKQDSKKFLKIMFSYNNKELIINETVPNRFSPKSPDKAHLNLHINSLELGDSAVYFCASSLRGGSTNEKLFFGSGTQLSVL.

On this clonotype: A much larger clone lies one base from this, so it may be a read error. The gene calls are TRBV29-1 and TRBJ1-2; a weak D match, TRBD1 (5 bases). The CDR3 loop spans 13 amino acids. Germline CDR1 and CDR2: SQVTM and ANQGSEA. The chain's CDR3 is CRVEEGREYGYTF. The CDR3 DNA follows: TGCAGAGTTGAGGAGGGGAGAGAGTATGGCTACACCTTC. The full variable domain, its missing parts supplied by reference TRBV29-1 and TRBJ1-2, is SAVISQKPSRDICQRGTSLTIQCQVDSQVTMMFWYRQQPGQSLTLIATANQGSEATYESGFVIDKFPISRPNLTFSTLTVSNMSPEDSSIYLCRVEEGREYGYTFGSGTRLTVV.

This chain uses TRBV5-1 with TRBJ1-4; weak D call: TRBD1 (5 bases). From germline, CDR1 is SGHRS and CDR2 YFSETQ. Trimming pared 5 bases from V and 7 bases from J, leaving 12 bases between. This CDR3 comprises 13 residues. The CDR3 spells CASSWGTSEKLFF. The CDR3 region has the DNA TGCGCCAGCAGTTGGGGGACGAGTGAAAAACTGTTTTTT.

The chain joins TRBV10-3 to TRBJ1-5; 9 nucleotides line up with TRBD1. This CDR3 has 15 amino acids. Germline CDR1 and CDR2: ENHRY and SYGVKD. The junction had 4 bases not matched to a gene; V was cut back by 2 bases and J by 5 bases. The CDR3 DNA is TGTGCCATCAGTGAGGCGGACAGGGGCCATCAGCCCCAGCATTTT. Amino acid sequence: CAISEADRGHQPQHF.

This chain connects TRBV20-1 to TRBJ1-1, with TRBD1 matching 8 bases. V shed 3 bases and J 5 bases; nucleotides not matched to a gene: 8. Germline V CDR1 and CDR2: DFQATT, SNEGSKA (reference sequence). This CDR3 comprises 14 residues. The CDR3 sequence is CSASWTGRGTEAFF. The CDR3 DNA sequence: TGCAGTGCTAGCTGGACAGGGAGAGGAACTGAAGCTTTCTTT.